The rows below give T cell receptor beta chains drawn from one sample of a study of T cells in Graves' hyperthyroidism and ophthalmopathy. TCRdb redid the calling of the multiplex PCR reads with MiXCR, one entry per CDR3 protein. This table has 200,000 to 250,000 distinct CDR3 sequences, roughly 15% appearing once. The specimen sequenced was blood. These receptors were obtained from a man in his fifties with Graves' hyperthyroidism. The CDR3 runs from the conserved cysteine through the conserved F or W. A D gene is named only where the DNA matches it firmly. Some rows mark clone size as missing; the rest say once, few, many or name a class of expanded clone.

>TRBV4-3|TRBJ1-6|TRBD1|few
CASSRETGGYNSPLHF
TGCGCCAGCAGCCGGGAGACAGGGGGCTATAATTCACCCCTCCACTTT
>TRBV6-2/TRBV6-3|TRBJ2-2|-|few
CASTSSYTGELFF
TGTGCCAGCACCTCGTCATACACCGGGGAGCTGTTTTTT
>TRBV7-9|TRBJ2-1|-|many
CASSSPGLRNEQFF
TGTGCCAGCAGCTCACCAGGGCTCAGGAATGAGCAGTTCTTC
>TRBV5-5|TRBJ1-1|-|many
CASSLVSGRVANTEAFF
TGTGCCAGCAGCTTGGTTTCGGGGCGGGTCGCGAACACTGAAGCTTTCTTT
>TRBV30|TRBJ2-5|TRBD2|few
CAGTSGSLETQYF
TGTGCCGGGACTAGCGGGAGTTTGGAGACCCAGTACTTC
>TRBV6-2/TRBV6-3|TRBJ2-1|TRBD2|-
CASSRTSGRSGNEQFF
TGTGCCAGCAGCCGGACTAGCGGGAGATCGGGGAATGAGCAGTTCTTC
>TRBV4-1|TRBJ1-1|TRBD1|-
CASRQGRLNTEAFF
TGCGCCAGCAGACAGGGGCGACTGAACACTGAAGCTTTCTTT
>TRBV5-1|TRBJ1-2|-|many
CASSTRGFPRNYGYTF
TGCGCCAGCAGCACCCGCGGGTTTCCCCGCAACTATGGCTACACCTTC
>TRBV5-1|TRBJ2-3|TRBD1|few
CASSLTGGPDTQYF
TGCGCCAGCAGCTTAACAGGGGGCCCAGATACGCAGTATTTT
>TRBV18|TRBJ2-3|TRBD2|many
CASSPRASGAGDTQYF
TGTGCCAGCTCACCACGAGCTAGCGGGGCAGGAGATACGCAGTATTTT
>TRBV19|TRBJ2-5|-|-
CASSPTTYQETQYF
TGTGCCAGTAGCCCCACTACGTACCAAGAGACCCAGTACTTC
>TRBV6-2/TRBV6-3|TRBJ2-1|-|many
CAIRARSYNEQFF
TGTGCCATCAGAGCTCGCTCCTACAATGAGCAGTTCTTC
>TRBV28|TRBJ2-7|-|many
CASSAPGPLYEQYF
TGTGCCAGCAGTGCACCAGGACCGCTCTACGAGCAGTACTTC
>TRBV15|TRBJ2-7|-|-
CATSRDIMMGATLGGQYF
TGTGCCACCAGCAGAGATATCATGATGGGGGCCACACTAGGGGGGCAGTACTTC
>TRBV18|TRBJ2-2|-|many
CASSPRPALELFF
TGTGCCAGCTCACCTAGGCCTGCTCTGGAGCTGTTTTTT
>TRBV27|TRBJ1-3|-|-
CASSPIDGNTIYF
TGTGCCAGCAGTCCCATCGATGGAAACACCATATATTTT
>TRBV7-2|TRBJ2-4|-|many
CASSPGRAENIQYF
TGTGCCAGCAGCCCCGGCAGGGCGGAAAACATTCAGTACTTC
>TRBV4-3|TRBJ2-7|-|few
CASSQYPNSYEQYF
TGCGCCAGCAGCCAGTACCCGAACTCCTACGAGCAGTACTTC
>TRBV12-3/TRBV12-4|TRBJ1-2|-|many
CASSSPGSGGYTF
TGTGCCAGCAGTTCACCGGGCTCCGGTGGCTACACCTTC
>TRBV12-3/TRBV12-4|TRBJ2-7|-|many
CASSLAGRGYEQYF
TGTGCCAGCAGTTTAGCTGGCAGGGGCTACGAGCAGTACTTC
>TRBV20-1|TRBJ2-7|-|few
CSARSGTFPYYEQYF
TGCAGTGCTAGAAGTGGGACATTCCCCTACTACGAGCAGTACTTC
>TRBV19|TRBJ2-2|-|few
CASSGYSGTVTGELFF
TGTGCCAGTAGTGGATACTCCGGGACCGTCACCGGGGAGCTGTTTTTT
>TRBV28|TRBJ2-3|TRBD2|-
CASTVSGSGTDTQYF
TGTGCCAGCACGGTTAGCGGGAGTGGCACAGATACGCAGTATTTT
>TRBV28|TRBJ2-1|TRBD2|many
CASSWTSGRASYNEQFF
TGTGCCAGCAGTTGGACTAGCGGGAGGGCCTCTTACAATGAGCAGTTCTTC
>TRBV20-1|TRBJ2-7|TRBD2|few
CSASRTSGSPEQYF
TGCAGTGCTAGTAGGACTAGCGGGAGCCCCGAGCAGTACTTC
>TRBV5-1|TRBJ2-1|TRBD2|-
CASSLGTSGATNEQFF
TGCGCCAGCAGCTTGGGCACTAGCGGGGCGACCAATGAGCAGTTCTTC